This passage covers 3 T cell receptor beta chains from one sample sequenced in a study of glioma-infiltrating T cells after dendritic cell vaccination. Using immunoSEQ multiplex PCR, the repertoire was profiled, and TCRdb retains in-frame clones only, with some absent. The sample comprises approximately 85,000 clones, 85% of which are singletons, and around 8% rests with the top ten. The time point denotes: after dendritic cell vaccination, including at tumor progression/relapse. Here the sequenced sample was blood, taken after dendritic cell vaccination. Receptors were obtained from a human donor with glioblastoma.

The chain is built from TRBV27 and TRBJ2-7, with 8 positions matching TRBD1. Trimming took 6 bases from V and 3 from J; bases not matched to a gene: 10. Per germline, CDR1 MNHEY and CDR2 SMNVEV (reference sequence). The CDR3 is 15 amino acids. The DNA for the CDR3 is TGTGCCAGCAGCCCAACCTGGACAGGGCACTACGAGCAGTACTTC. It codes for CASSPTWTGHYEQYF.

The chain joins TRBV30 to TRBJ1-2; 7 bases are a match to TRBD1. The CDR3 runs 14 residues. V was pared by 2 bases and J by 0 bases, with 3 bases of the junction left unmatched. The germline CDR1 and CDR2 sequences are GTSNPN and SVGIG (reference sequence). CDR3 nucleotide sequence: TGTGCCTGGAGTATGGACAGGACTAACTATGGCTACACCTTC. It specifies CAWSMDRTNYGYTF.

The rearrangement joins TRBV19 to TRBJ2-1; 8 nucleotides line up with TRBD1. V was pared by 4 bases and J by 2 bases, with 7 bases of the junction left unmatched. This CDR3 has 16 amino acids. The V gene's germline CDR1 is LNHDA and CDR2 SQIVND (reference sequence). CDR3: CASSNRQGSAYNEQFF. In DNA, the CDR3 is TGTGCCAGTAGTAACAGACAGGGGTCTGCCTACAATGAGCAGTTCTTC.